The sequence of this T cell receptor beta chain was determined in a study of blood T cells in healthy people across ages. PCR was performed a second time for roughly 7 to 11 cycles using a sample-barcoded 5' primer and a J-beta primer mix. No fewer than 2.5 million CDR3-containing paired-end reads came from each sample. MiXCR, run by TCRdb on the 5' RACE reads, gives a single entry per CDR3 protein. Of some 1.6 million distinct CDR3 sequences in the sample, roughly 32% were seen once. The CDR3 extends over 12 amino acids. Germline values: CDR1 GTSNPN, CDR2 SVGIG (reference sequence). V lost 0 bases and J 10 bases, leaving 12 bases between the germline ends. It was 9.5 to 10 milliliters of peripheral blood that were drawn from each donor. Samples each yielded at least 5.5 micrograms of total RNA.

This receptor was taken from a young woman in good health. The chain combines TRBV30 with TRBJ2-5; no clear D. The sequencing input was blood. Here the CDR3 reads CAWSVGLLNQYF. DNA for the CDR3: TGTGCCTGGAGTGTGGGTCTGTTGAACCAGTACTTC.